This T cell receptor (beta chain) is drawn from a study of blood T cell repertoires in COVID-19 (TCRdb year 2020). For context, the study as a whole: The collaborator samples originated in the United States, Italy and Spain and spanned the acute and convalescent phases of COVID-19. Where available, HLA class I and class II types were obtained from metadata supplied by the sample provider rather than from assay-based typing. Deeply sampled blood TCRbeta repertoires from subjects exposed to, actively infected with, or recovered from COVID-19 were included in the dataset. A freely available public database, intended as a resource for researchers studying the immune response to SARS-CoV-2, is where the repertoires were released. A de-identified subject ID, COVID-19 status, age in years and sex were almost always included in the sample metadata. The material from the prospective study consisted of cDNA or gDNA derived from T cells, B-cell-depleted T cells, or PBMCs. The samples were drawn from the first 160 participants of the ongoing ImmuneRACE study and from 950 to 1,500 subjects provided by 6 global collaborators.

Comment on this clone: It has no known antigen specificity. The record has no base qualities; no much larger clone is one base away.

From its cysteine to its phenylalanine, the CDR3 spans 15 amino acids. This entry keeps only the CDR3 DNA: 45 bases, framed from base 1. CDR1 is given as MNHEY and CDR2 as SVGAGI, both from the germline V gene. V gives up 2 bases and J gives up 6 bases, and the segment between their germline ends measures 14 bases. What the study reported, not specific to this receptor: How much clinical and demographic metadata was included differed by source and by participant, and the metadata was provided uncurated.

Samples from volunteer blood donors who had recovered from COVID-19 were contributed by a second Seattle source. Collaborating institutions collected whole blood in K2EDTA tubes following their own protocols. Collaborator samples were shipped for TCRbeta analysis as frozen whole blood, isolated PBMCs, or DNA extracted from either sample type. TCRbeta CDR3 regions were amplified from genomic DNA by means of the immunoSEQ Assay, a bias-controlled multiplex PCR. On the authors' methods: Nucleated cell counts per sample were estimated from amplification of reference gene primers within the assay. To quantify the absolute abundance of each unique TCRbeta CDR3 rearrangement, sequence reads were collapsed and filtered. For each sample, productive Simpson clonality was calculated as the square root of Simpson's diversity index over productive rearrangements. Sourced from immuneACCESS, this table was stored by TCRdb with only in-frame sequences that have V and J called. A share of the clones is absent; for the studies checked, an unresolved V gene accounts for under half, and the remainder has no known explanation. V and J calls and clone size are as listed in that table; D and trimming were resolved from the DNA. Across this sample there are about 260,000 clones, with 87% seen only once. The ten largest make up roughly 1.6% of the sample.

The TCR was taken from a woman in her 40s who had recovered from COVID-19. The sample taken for sequencing was peripheral blood. The rearrangement joined TRBV6-5 to TRBJ2-1; TRBD1 might be the D gene, on 7 matching bases. CDR3 reads: CASSYTGQGGNEQFF. The sequenced DNA is TGTGCCAGCAGTTACACGGGGCAGGGGGGCAATGAGCAGTTCTTC.